The clone carrying this TCR beta chain was observed a few times. Its antigen remains unidentified. The entry originates in a study of T-cell memory formation after mild COVID-19. Study-wide results and limits: CD4/CD8 balance characterized clones contracting day 15 to 85, and CD4+ skew characterized later expanders.

TCRdb fed the 5' RACE reads into MiXCR, producing one record per CDR3 protein. The data hold about 390,000 distinct CDR3 sequences, with about 15% observed a single time. The V gene end was trimmed by 4 bases and the J gene end by 6 bases; junction bases not matched to a gene: 18. The CDR3 extends over 18 amino acids. Germline loops: CDR1 MDHEN, CDR2 SYDVKM. The sequencing sample was made of PBMCs or a T cell subset sorted from them (not recorded which). This TCR came from a man younger than 35 who had mild COVID-19 (a few samples of this study predate the infection). Cell type and time point are not known. V gene TRBV28 combines with J gene TRBJ2-3; TRBD1 aligns across 8 bases. The CDR3 coding sequence is TGTGCCAGCAGTTCCCCCACTCCAGGGGGCGCACATAAGGATACGCAGTATTTT. Protein sequence: CASSSPTPGGAHKDTQYF. Full variable domain (outside the CDR3, taken from reference TRBV28 and TRBJ2-3): DVKVTQSSRYLVKRTGEKVFLECVQDMDHENMFWYRQDPGLGLRLIYFSYDVKMKEKGDIPEGYSVSREKKERFSLILESASTNQTSMYLCASSSPTPGGAHKDTQYFGPGTRLTVL.